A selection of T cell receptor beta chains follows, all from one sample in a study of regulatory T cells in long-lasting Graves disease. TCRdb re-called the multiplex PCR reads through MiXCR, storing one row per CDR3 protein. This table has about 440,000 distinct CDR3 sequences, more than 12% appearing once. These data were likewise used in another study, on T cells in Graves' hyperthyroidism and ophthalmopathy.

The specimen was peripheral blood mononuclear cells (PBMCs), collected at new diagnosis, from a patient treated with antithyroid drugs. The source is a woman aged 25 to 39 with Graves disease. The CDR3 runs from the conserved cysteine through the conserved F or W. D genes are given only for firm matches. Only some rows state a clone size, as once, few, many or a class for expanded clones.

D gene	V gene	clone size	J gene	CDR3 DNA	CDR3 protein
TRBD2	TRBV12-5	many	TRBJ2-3	TGTGCTAGTGGTTCCGGACTAGCGGGGGCAGATACGCAGTATTTT	CASGSGLAGADTQYF
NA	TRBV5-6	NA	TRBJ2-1	TGTGCCAGCAGCTTACGAGTATCCGGTGAGCAGTTCTTC	CASSLRVSGEQFF
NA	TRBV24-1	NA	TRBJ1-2	TGTGCCACCATCGTACGGGGGCGATGCTATGGCTACACCTTC	CATIVRGRCYGYTF
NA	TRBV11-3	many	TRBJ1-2	TGTGCCAGCAGCTTCGTGGGGAATGGCTACACCTTC	CASSFVGNGYTF
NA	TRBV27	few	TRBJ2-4	TGTGCCACCAGGGACCGCACGCTAGCCAAAAACATTCAGTACTTC	CATRDRTLAKNIQYF
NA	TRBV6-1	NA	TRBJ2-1	TGTGCCACCAGTGACAGCAGCCGGGGCTCCTACAATGAGCAGTTCTTC	CATSDSSRGSYNEQFF
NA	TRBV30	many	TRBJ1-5	TGTGCCTGGAGTACCAGGGGCCGTCAGCCCCAGCATTTT	CAWSTRGRQPQHF
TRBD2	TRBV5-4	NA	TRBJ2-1	TGTGCCAGCAGCTTGGTACTAGCGGGCACCTACAATGAGCAGTTCTTC	CASSLVLAGTYNEQFF
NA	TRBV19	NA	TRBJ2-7	TGTGCCAGTAGTATAGGTCTCACCTCCTACGAGCAGTACTTC	CASSIGLTSYEQYF
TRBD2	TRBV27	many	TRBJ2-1	TGTGCCAGCAGTCCACGGGGGGGCAGTGAGCAGTTCTTC	CASSPRGGSEQFF
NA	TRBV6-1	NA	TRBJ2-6	TGTGCCAGCAGTGAAACACAGGGCAGGCTGGTCTGGAGCTCTGGGGCCAACATCCTGACTTTC	CASSETQGRLVWSSGANILTF
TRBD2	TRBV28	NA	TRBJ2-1	TGTGCCAGCAGTCCCTGGGATAGCGGGAGCTCCTACAATGAGCAGTTCTTC	CASSPWDSGSSYNEQFF
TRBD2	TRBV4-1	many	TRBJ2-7	TGCGCCAGCAGCCTGGGCAGTAGCGGGAGCTCCTACGAGCAGTACTTC	CASSLGSSGSSYEQYF
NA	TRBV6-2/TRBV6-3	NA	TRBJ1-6	TGTGCCGTCGGAGGGCCACCCCTCCACTTT	CAVGGPPLHF
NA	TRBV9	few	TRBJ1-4	TGTGCCAGCAGCCCTCGCCTCGGGGGAAGTGAAAAACTGTTTTTT	CASSPRLGGSEKLFF
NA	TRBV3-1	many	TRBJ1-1	TGTGCCAGCAGCCAAGCGACGAGCACTGAAGCTTTCTTT	CASSQATSTEAFF
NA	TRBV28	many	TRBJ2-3	TGTGCCAGCAGTCCGAGAAGGGGAACCCGCACAGATACGCAGTATTTT	CASSPRRGTRTDTQYF
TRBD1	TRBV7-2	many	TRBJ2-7	TGTGCCAGCAGCCCAACCTTCGACAGGGCCCGACAGCAGTACTTC	CASSPTFDRARQQYF
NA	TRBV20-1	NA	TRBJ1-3	TGCAGTGCTATGGGGGCATATGGAAACACCATATATTTT	CSAMGAYGNTIYF
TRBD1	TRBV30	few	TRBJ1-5	TGTGCCTGGACGACAGGGTCGGTTCAGCCCCAGCATTTT	CAWTTGSVQPQHF
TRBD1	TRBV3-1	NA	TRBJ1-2	TGTGCCAGCAGCCAAACGCCCGGAGGGGGCGGTTTCTCCGACAACTATGGCTACACCTTC	CASSQTPGGGGFSDNYGYTF
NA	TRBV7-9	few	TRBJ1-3	TGTGCCAGCAGCTTACATCGACACAGCTCTGGAAACACCATATATTTT	CASSLHRHSSGNTIYF
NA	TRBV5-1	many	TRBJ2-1	TGCGCCAGCAGCTTGGACAGGGAAAATGAGCAGTTCTTC	CASSLDRENEQFF
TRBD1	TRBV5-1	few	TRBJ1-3	TGCGCCAGCAGAAGGGGACAGGGTGGAAACACCATATATTTT	CASRRGQGGNTIYF
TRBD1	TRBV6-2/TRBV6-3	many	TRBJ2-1	TGTGCCAGCAGTGATACCGGGACAGGCTACAATGAGCAGTTCTTC	CASSDTGTGYNEQFF
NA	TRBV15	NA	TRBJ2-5	TGTGCCACCAGCAGAGGGCCTAGCTCGGAGACCCAGTACTTC	CATSRGPSSETQYF
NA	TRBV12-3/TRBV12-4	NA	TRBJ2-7	TGTACCAGCAGCCAAGTCCGGAGCGGGTATTACGAGCAGTACTTC	CTSSQVRSGYYEQYF
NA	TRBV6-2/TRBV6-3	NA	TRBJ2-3	TGTGCCAGCAGTTTAAGGACACCTAGCACAGATACGCAGTATTTT	CASSLRTPSTDTQYF
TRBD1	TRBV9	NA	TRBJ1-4	TGTGCCAGCAGCGCAGACAGGGGTGGCGAAAAACTGTTTTTT	CASSADRGGEKLFF
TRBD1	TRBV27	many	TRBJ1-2	TGTGCCAGCAGCGCCGGACAGGGGGTTTATGGCTACACCTTC	CASSAGQGVYGYTF
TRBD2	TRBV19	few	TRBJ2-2	TGTGCCAGTAGTTCGCGACTAGCGGTCTCACCTGGGGAGCTGTTTTTT	CASSSRLAVSPGELFF
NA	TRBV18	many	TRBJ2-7	TGTGCCAGCTCACCAAAAACAGGGAACGAGCAGTACTTC	CASSPKTGNEQYF
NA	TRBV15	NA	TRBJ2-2	TGTGCCACCAGTTCCGGGGACCTCACCGGGGAGCTGTTTTTT	CATSSGDLTGELFF
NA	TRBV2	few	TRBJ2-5	TGTGCCAGCACTCCAAAAGAGACCCAGTACTTC	CASTPKETQYF
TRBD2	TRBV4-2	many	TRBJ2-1	TGTGCCAGCAGCCAGCGTAGCGGGAGGCGTAATGAGCAGTTCTTC	CASSQRSGRRNEQFF
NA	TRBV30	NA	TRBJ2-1	TGTGCCTCCCGGGCAGGTATGAGCTCCTACAATGAGCAGTTCTTC	CASRAGMSSYNEQFF
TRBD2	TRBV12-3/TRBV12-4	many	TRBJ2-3	TGTGCCAGCAGTCGGACTAGCGGGAGATATAGAGATACGCAGTATTTT	CASSRTSGRYRDTQYF
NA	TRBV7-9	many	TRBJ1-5	TGTGCCAGCAGCGCCGGGGGGCTTGGTCAGCCCCAGCATTTT	CASSAGGLGQPQHF
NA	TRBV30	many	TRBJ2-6	TGTGCCCGGGACACCTCAATTAGGGTTTTCTCTGGGGCCAACGTCCTGACTTTC	CARDTSIRVFSGANVLTF
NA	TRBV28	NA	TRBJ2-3	TGTGCCAGCACCCCGACCGGCGGGATAGATACGCAGTATTTT	CASTPTGGIDTQYF
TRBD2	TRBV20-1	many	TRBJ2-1	TGCAGTGCTAGAGCTAGCGGGAGGGCCAATGAGCAGTTCTTC	CSARASGRANEQFF
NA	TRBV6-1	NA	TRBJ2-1	TGTGCCAGCAGATTTCCCCGGGGGAGCTCCTACAATGAGCAGTTCTTC	CASRFPRGSSYNEQFF
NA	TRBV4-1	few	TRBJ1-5	TGCGCCAGCAGCCAAGATCCGGGAATGAATCAGCCCCAGCATTTT	CASSQDPGMNQPQHF
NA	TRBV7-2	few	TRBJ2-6	TGTGCCAGCAGCTTAGGGGGGGGGCGCGCTGGGGCCAACGTCCTGACTTTC	CASSLGGGRAGANVLTF
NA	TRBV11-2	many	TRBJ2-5	TGTGCCAGCAGCCAACAGATGGGCGATAGTAGAGAGACCCAGTACTTC	CASSQQMGDSRETQYF
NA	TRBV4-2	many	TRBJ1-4	TGTGCCAGCAGCCAAGTCGGCGAAAAACTGTTTTTT	CASSQVGEKLFF
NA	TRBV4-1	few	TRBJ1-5	TGCGCCAGCAGCCAAGCGGTGGTGCAGGGGAAGACCAATCAGCCCCAGCATTTT	CASSQAVVQGKTNQPQHF
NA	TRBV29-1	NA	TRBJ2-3	TGCAGCGTTGAAGGGGCGCGGGGAGATCCTCGGGATACGCAGTATTTT	CSVEGARGDPRDTQYF
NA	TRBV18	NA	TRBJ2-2	TGTGCCAGCTCGAAAGAGGGACAAAAGTCCGGGGAGCTGTTTTTT	CASSKEGQKSGELFF
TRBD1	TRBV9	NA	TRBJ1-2	TGTGCCAGCAGCGGGGGACAGGGGGTTGGCTACACCTTC	CASSGGQGVGYTF
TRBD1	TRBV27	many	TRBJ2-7	TGTGCCAGCAGGGGGGACAGGGGTTGGTACGAGCAGTACTTC	CASRGDRGWYEQYF
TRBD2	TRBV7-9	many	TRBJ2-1	TGTGCCACCTACCTCGGGACTAGCGGGACCGATGAGCAGTTCTTC	CATYLGTSGTDEQFF
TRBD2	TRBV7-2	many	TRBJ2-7	TGTGCCAGCAGCGGCAAGTCTAGCGGGTCCTACGAGCAGTACTTC	CASSGKSSGSYEQYF
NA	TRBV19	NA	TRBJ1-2	TGTGCCAGTGGTGAAAGGACAACCGATGGCTACACCTTC	CASGERTTDGYTF
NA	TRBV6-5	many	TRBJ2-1	TGTGCCAGCAGTTACGCTCCCGGGACTTACTACAATGAGCAGTTCTTC	CASSYAPGTYYNEQFF
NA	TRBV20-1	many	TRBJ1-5	TGCAGTGCTAGTGGGCCGACAGGTGAGGACCATCAGCCCCAGCATTTT	CSASGPTGEDHQPQHF
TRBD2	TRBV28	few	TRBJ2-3	TGTGCCAGCAGTTTCCTAGCGGCCGTCACAGATACGCAGTATTTT	CASSFLAAVTDTQYF